This entry is about one T cell receptor beta chain. The CDR3 covers 14 residues. Germline values: CDR1 SGHNT, CDR2 YYREEE (reference sequence). J was trimmed by 5 bases and V by 4 bases; bases with no gene match: 4. The PCR contained 60 Vbeta and 13 Jbeta primers. Produced via immunoSEQ multiplex PCR; TCRdb's table is partial and in-frame only. Seen in this sample are about 160,000 clones; the ten most common clones hold 1.3%. This sample was included in a study of cytomegalovirus exposure and HLA in healthy donors. This clonotype was obtained from a woman aged 60-75 years in good health and CMV-seronegative. The specimen sequenced was PBMCs. The rearrangement uses TRBV5-4 and TRBJ1-5, with TRBD1 matching 9 bases. CDR3 sequence (DNA): TGTGCCAGCAGCCCGGACAGGGGAGATCAGCCCCAGCATTTT. Translated, it gives CASSPDRGDQPQHF.